Here is one T cell receptor beta chain with its context. Its antigen is currently unknown. Time point described: pretreatment peripheral blood. Trimming cost V 5 bases and J 1 base, with 8 bases left between them. The germline V gene has CDR1 MNHNS and CDR2 SASEGT. The CDR3 consists of 13 residues. This sample was included in a study of PD-L1 blockade in urothelial cancer. Study context: Analyses were performed on blood at 3 weeks after treatment start (the second dose) and at 6 weeks. Blood samples had a median of 141,255 T cells.

Method: immunoSEQ multiplex PCR; TCRdb's copy keeps in-frame clones and lacks some. The sample carries 70,000 to 80,000 clones, around 85% recorded once. Broader study findings: Durable-benefit cases showed more tumor-associated blood clone expansion at 3 weeks.

The J gene is TRBJ1-1, the V gene TRBV6-1; no definite D call. The sequencing here drew on PBMCs, taken around atezolizumab (anti-PD-L1) treatment. The receptor was derived from a man aged 40-50 years with urothelial cancer. The CDR3 region is CASSLHTNTEAFF. In DNA form, the CDR3 reads TGTGCCAGCAGTTTACATACGAACACTGAAGCTTTCTTT.